The next 2 T cell receptor beta chains were all read from a single sample in a study of cytomegalovirus exposure and HLA in healthy donors. The table came from immunoSEQ multiplex PCR; TCRdb's copy has only in-frame clones and leaves some out. The table lists 100,000 or so clones, roughly 87% of them singletons. The specimen sequenced was PBMCs. The receptors were sampled from a man aged 18 to 35 in good health and CMV-seropositive.

V and J are TRBV12-2 and TRBJ2-3; TRBD1 is taken as the D call from the table, unchecked against the DNA. TRBV12-2 is a pseudogene. The CDR3 runs to 23 residues. The chain's CDR3 is CASRLAGLNRDTRAFRRADTQYF. CDR3 sequence (DNA): TGTGCAAGTCGCTTAGCAGGTTTGAACCGGGACACCCGCGCCTTTCGTCGCGCAGATACGCAGTATTTT.

This clone came up a few times. The DNA for the CDR3 is TGTGCCATCACGAGGGACAGGGACCACGAGCAGTACTTC. It translates to CAITRDRDHEQYF. The chain links TRBV10-3 to TRBJ2-7; 9 bases are shared with TRBD1. The CDR3 spans 13 residues. The junction had 6 bases not matched to a gene; V was cut back by 7 bases and J by 5 bases. The germline gives CDR1 ENHRY, CDR2 SYGVKD.